The 13 T cell receptor beta chains reported below all come from one sample, sequenced in a study of regulatory T cells in long-lasting Graves disease. Building of the TCR beta libraries involved iRepertoire HTBI primers and Arm-PCR of CDR3 regions. TCRdb re-called the multiplex PCR reads with MiXCR, one entry per CDR3 protein. The table shows 450,000 or so distinct CDR3 sequences, with less than 25% occurring only once. Regarding time point: persistent/refractory GD, antithyroid drugs over 5 years with positive TRAb. The TCR library was prepared using RNA isolated from PBMCs. The material sequenced was peripheral blood mononuclear cells (PBMCs), taken when the disease was refractory, from a patient treated with antithyroid drugs. The receptors here all came from a female donor with Graves disease.

In this sample, this clonotype turned up a few times. The chain is built from TRBV6-5 and TRBJ1-2; maybe TRBD1 (5 bases). V shed 0 bases and J shed 2 bases, with 7 bases lying between them. Germline V CDR1 and CDR2: MNHEY, SVGAGI. This CDR3 has 14 amino acids. The CDR3 sequence is CASSYSAGNYGYTF. As DNA, the CDR3 is TGTGCCAGCAGTTACTCCGCAGGGAACTATGGCTACACCTTC.

A few counts support this clonotype. V gene TRBV3-1 combines with J gene TRBJ2-7; D is possibly TRBD1 (5 bases). Between the trimmed V and J ends, which lost 0 bases and 2 bases, there was a span of 8 bases. The germline V gene has CDR1 LGHDT and CDR2 YNNKEL (reference sequence). The CDR3 loop spans 14 amino acids. In DNA, the CDR3 is TGTGCCAGCAGCCAAGAGTCAGGGACCTACGAGCAGTACTTC. It yields the protein CASSQESGTYEQYF.

In this sample, this clonotype turned up many times. The chain carries TRBV2 and TRBJ2-5; 12 bases are shared with TRBD2. Germline-derived CDR1 and CDR2 are SNHLY and FYNNEI. The trim removed 6 bases at V and 6 bases at J, leaving 8 bases unmatched. The CDR3 covers 15 residues. CDR3 coding DNA: TGTGCCAGCAGCACGACTAGCGGGAGAGAGAAGACCCAGTACTTC. This codes for CASSTTSGREKTQYF.

V gene TRBV29-1 combines with J gene TRBJ2-7; D is possibly TRBD1 or TRBD2 (6 bases each). The CDR3 is 14 residues long. Germline loops: CDR1 SQVTM, CDR2 ANQGSEA. V dropped 3 bases and J dropped 6 bases, with 18 bases sitting between them. In nucleotides, the CDR3 is TGCAGCGTTGAGGTAGGGGGGCTGTGGAGCGAGCAGTACTTC. Encoded protein: CSVEVGGLWSEQYF.

V is TRBV11-2 and J is TRBJ2-3; 10 bases match TRBD2. Per germline, CDR1 SGHAT and CDR2 FQNNGV. V lost 5 bases and J lost 0; bases outside the gene matches: 5. The CDR3 runs 16 residues. CDR3 loop: CASSVGLADSTDTQYF. The CDR3 coding sequence is TGTGCCAGCAGCGTTGGACTAGCGGATAGCACAGATACGCAGTATTTT.

The genes are TRBV5-6 and TRBJ2-1; weak D call: TRBD1 (6 bases). Germline V gives CDR1 SGHDT, CDR2 YYEEEE. The CDR3 contains 13 residues. Trimming took 2 bases from V and 5 from J, leaving 8 bases between them. The CDR3 coding sequence is TGTGCCAGCAGCTTTGACAGGCACAATGAGCAGTTCTTC. It specifies CASSFDRHNEQFF.

The gene calls are TRBV18 and TRBJ1-1, with 9 bases matching TRBD1. Trimming took 3 bases from V and 3 from J; bases not matched to a gene: 8. The CDR3 has 16 residues. Germline CDR1 reads KGHSH; CDR2 reads LQKENI. The CDR3 bases are TGTGCCAGCTCACCGGGGTACAGGGGGCCTGACACTGAAGCTTTCTTT. It encodes CASSPGYRGPDTEAFF.

This clonotype was counted at least ten times. CDR3 loop: CATSDSGGNYGYTF. CDR3 in DNA: TGTGCCACCAGTGATTCTGGGGGCAACTATGGCTACACCTTC. This chain links TRBV24-1 with TRBJ1-2; a possible D gene is TRBD1 (6 bases). The CDR3 has 14 residues. CDR1 and CDR2 (germline): KGHDR, SFDVKD. Deletions cut 2 bases from V and 2 bases from J, with 8 bases between.

Many counts were recorded for this clonotype. The chain has TRBV5-4 and TRBJ1-1, with 10 nucleotides matching TRBD1. Looked up from germline, CDR1 is SGHNT and CDR2 is YYREEE (reference sequence). The CDR3 spans 15 residues. V lost 3 bases and J lost 3; bases outside the gene matches: 5. CDR3 residues: CASSSTGGRDTEAFF. The CDR3 nucleotides read TGTGCCAGCAGCTCGACAGGGGGCAGGGACACTGAAGCTTTCTTT.

This clonotype was seen only a few times. This chain joins TRBV5-1 and TRBJ1-5; D is perhaps TRBD1 (5 bases). Germline V lookup: CDR1 SGHRS, CDR2 YFSETQ. This CDR3 comprises 16 residues. V was clipped by 0 bases and J by 2 bases, with 12 bases between them. In nucleotides, the CDR3 is TGCGCCAGCAGCTTGGCCCCGGGGGTTGGCAATCAGCCCCAGCATTTT. As protein: CASSLAPGVGNQPQHF. Combining the CDR3 with reference TRBV5-1 and TRBJ1-5 gives the whole variable domain KAGVTQTPRYLIKTRGQQVTLSCSPISGHRSVSWYQQTPGQGLQFLFEYFSETQRNKGNFPGRFSGRQFSNSRSEMNVSTLELGDSALYLCASSLAPGVGNQPQHFGDGTRLSIL.

V and J are TRBV3-1 and TRBJ2-7; D is perhaps TRBD1 (6 bases). The germline CDR1 and CDR2 sequences are LGHDT and YNNKEL (reference sequence). The V end lost 4 bases, the J end lost 4 bases, and 11 bases lay between the germline ends. This CDR3 spans 13 amino acids. CDR3 region: CASSPWTVYEQYF. The CDR3 region has the DNA TGTGCCAGCAGCCCATGGACAGTTTACGAGCAGTACTTC.

In its sample, this clonotype was seen a few times. The chain couples TRBV20-1 to TRBJ2-3; 7 nucleotides align to TRBD2. The CDR3 runs 15 residues. Germline CDR1 reads DFQATT; CDR2 reads SNEGSKA (reference sequence). V lost 5 bases to trimming and J lost 6 bases; unmatched junction nucleotides: 14. The CDR3 DNA reads TGCAGTGCTGCCTCGTCGGGAGGCCGGGAGGATACGCAGTATTTT. Protein: CSAASSGGREDTQYF.

This chain links TRBV12-3 or TRBV12-4 with TRBJ1-1; tentative D call: TRBD1 (5 bases). The CDR3 loop spans 13 amino acids. Trimming took 6 bases from V and 0 from J, leaving 8 bases between them. CDR3 sequence (DNA): TGTGCCAGCAGGACGGACATGAACACTGAAGCTTTCTTT. Protein product: CASRTDMNTEAFF.